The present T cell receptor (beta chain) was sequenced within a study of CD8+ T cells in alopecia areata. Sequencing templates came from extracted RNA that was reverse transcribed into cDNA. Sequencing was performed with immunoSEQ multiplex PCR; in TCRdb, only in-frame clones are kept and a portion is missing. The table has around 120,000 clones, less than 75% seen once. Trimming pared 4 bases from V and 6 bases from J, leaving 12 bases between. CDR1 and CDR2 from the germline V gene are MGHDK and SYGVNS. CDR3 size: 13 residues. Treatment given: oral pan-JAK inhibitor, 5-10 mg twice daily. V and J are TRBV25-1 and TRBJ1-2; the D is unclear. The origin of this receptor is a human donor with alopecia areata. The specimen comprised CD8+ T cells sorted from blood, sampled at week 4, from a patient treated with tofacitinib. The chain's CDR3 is CASSAPGFNGYTF. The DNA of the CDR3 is TGTGCCAGCAGTGCTCCGGGATTTAATGGCTACACCTTC.